The rows below give T cell receptor beta chains drawn from one sample of a study of T cell responses to AZD1222 COVID-19 vaccine. Sequencing used immunoSEQ multiplex PCR; TCRdb keeps in-frame clones, though not all of them. The data hold 120,000 or so clones, with 88% observed a single time. Sequencing was performed on peripheral blood, taken on day 0 of AZD1222 vaccination. Every receptor here comes from an adult in good health. Each CDR3 is given with its conserved first and last residue. D genes are given only for firm matches. Clone size is shown for a subset of rows, as once, few, many or a class of expanded clone.

d_gene	v_gene	j_gene	abundance	CDR3aa	CDR3nt
-	TRBV6-2/TRBV6-3	TRBJ2-1	-	CASSYGRLESSYNEQFF	TGTGCCAGCAGTTACGGCCGGCTGGAGAGCTCCTACAATGAGCAGTTCTTC
-	TRBV2	TRBJ1-3	-	CASSEAPPNTIYF	TGTGCCAGCAGTGAAGCTCCCCCAAACACCATATATTTT
-	TRBV7-2	TRBJ2-1	-	CASSLAVKDNEQFF	TGTGCCAGCAGCTTAGCGGTAAAAGACAATGAGCAGTTCTTC
-	TRBV5-6	TRBJ2-5	-	CASSLDGTDGETQYF	TGTGCCAGCAGCTTGGATGGGACTGATGGTGAGACCCAGTACTTC
-	TRBV19	TRBJ2-2	-	CASMGDTGELFF	TGTGCCAGTATGGGGGACACCGGGGAGCTGTTTTTT
-	TRBV7-2	TRBJ1-3	-	CASSSFLSTIYF	TGTGCCAGCAGCTCCTTTCTGAGCACCATATATTTT
-	TRBV28	TRBJ2-7	few	CASSSNLRTAVSPNYEQYF	TGTGCCAGCAGTTCCAATCTGCGGACAGCTGTGAGTCCCAATTACGAGCAGTACTTC
TRBD1	TRBV28	TRBJ1-5	-	CASSPTLGQGYNQPQHF	TGTGCCAGCAGTCCTACCCTTGGACAGGGTTACAATCAGCCCCAGCATTTT
-	TRBV7-3	TRBJ2-2	-	CASSSGNTGELFF	TGTGCCAGCAGCTCGGGAAACACCGGGGAGCTGTTTTTT
-	TRBV5-5	TRBJ1-1	once	CASSLAGRLNTEAFF	TGTGCCAGCAGCTTGGCCGGGCGGTTGAACACTGAAGCTTTCTTT
TRBD1	TRBV7-2	TRBJ2-7	-	CASSWGQGGYEQYF	TGTGCCAGCAGCTGGGGACAGGGGGGATACGAGCAGTACTTC
-	TRBV5-5	TRBJ1-6	-	CASSLVENNSPLHF	TGTGCCAGCAGCTTGGTGGAGAATAATTCACCCCTCCACTTT
TRBD1	TRBV7-6	TRBJ2-2	-	CASSMGQRNTGELFF	TGTGCCAGCAGCATGGGACAGAGGAACACCGGGGAGCTGTTTTTT
-	TRBV27	TRBJ1-2	once	CASRSNYGYTF	TGTGCCAGCAGATCTAACTATGGCTACACCTTC
-	TRBV18	TRBJ2-1	-	CASSPPGLSDEQFF	TGTGCCAGCTCACCACCGGGCCTCTCGGATGAGCAGTTCTTC
TRBD1	TRBV7-2	TRBJ1-2	-	CASSLSNRGTAYGYTF	TGTGCCAGCAGCTTATCCAACCGCGGGACAGCTTATGGCTACACCTTC
TRBD1	TRBV19	TRBJ1-5	-	CASSIGTGKVVQPQHF	TGTGCCAGTAGTATAGGGACAGGGAAGGTTGTTCAGCCCCAGCATTTT
TRBD2	TRBV5-1	TRBJ2-5	-	CASSLESGGASRTQYF	TGCGCCAGCAGCTTGGAAAGCGGGGGGGCCTCGCGGACCCAGTACTTC
TRBD1	TRBV10-3	TRBJ1-5	-	CAISAGTGSNQPQHF	TGTGCCATCAGTGCCGGGACAGGAAGCAATCAGCCCCAGCATTTT
TRBD1	TRBV6-5	TRBJ1-6	once	CASNPGTAYNSPLHF	TGTGCCAGCAATCCCGGGACAGCCTATAATTCACCCCTCCACTTT
-	TRBV18	TRBJ2-5	-	CASSQPGGQETQYF	TGTGCCAGCTCACAACCGGGGGGCCAGGAGACCCAGTACTTC
-	TRBV6-4	TRBJ2-3	-	CASSEGASTDTQYF	TGTGCCAGCAGTGAAGGGGCCAGCACAGATACGCAGTATTTT
-	TRBV7-9	TRBJ1-2	once	CASSLGQNYGYTF	TGTGCCAGCAGCCTTGGACAGAACTATGGCTACACCTTC
-	TRBV27	TRBJ1-5	few	CASSLGGRSNQPQHF	TGTGCCAGCAGTCTAGGGGGACGGAGTAATCAGCCCCAGCATTTT
-	TRBV7-8	TRBJ2-7	-	CASSAQNYEQYF	TGTGCCAGCAGCGCTCAAAACTACGAGCAGTACTTC
-	TRBV7-6	TRBJ1-2	-	CASSYGVRGYGYTF	TGTGCCAGCAGCTACGGGGTGAGAGGCTATGGCTACACCTTC
-	TRBV12-3/TRBV12-4	TRBJ1-2	once	CASSLDRVSGYTF	TGTGCCAGCAGTTTAGACAGGGTGTCTGGCTACACCTTC
-	TRBV4-1	TRBJ2-7	-	CASSQVAGYYEQYF	TGCGCCAGCAGCCAAGTGGCAGGGTACTACGAGCAGTACTTC
TRBD1	TRBV7-2	TRBJ1-1	-	CASSWARTGVLGTEAFF	TGTGCCAGCAGCTGGGCGAGGACAGGGGTCTTGGGCACTGAAGCTTTCTTT
-	TRBV10-1	TRBJ2-1	-	CASSERTVSNEQFF	TGCGCCAGCAGTGAACGGACTGTCTCCAATGAGCAGTTCTTC
-	TRBV2	TRBJ1-1	-	CASRTGQPNTEAFF	TGTGCCAGCAGGACGGGACAACCGAACACTGAAGCTTTCTTT
-	TRBV7-2	TRBJ1-2	-	CASSPTNYGYTF	TGTGCCAGCAGCCCCACTAACTATGGCTACACCTTC
-	TRBV10-3	TRBJ2-3	-	CAISERGVADTQYF	TGTGCCATCAGTGAAAGGGGTGTCGCAGATACGCAGTATTTT
TRBD1	TRBV5-1	TRBJ1-6	-	CASSLVAGGSPLHF	TGCGCCAGCAGCTTGGTGGCAGGGGGTTCACCCCTCCACTTT
-	TRBV6-5	TRBJ2-2	-	CASRGYWDTGELFF	TGTGCCAGCAGGGGATATTGGGACACCGGGGAGCTGTTTTTT
-	TRBV5-1	TRBJ2-5	once	CASSAGLQETQYF	TGCGCCAGCAGCGCGGGATTACAAGAGACCCAGTACTTC
-	TRBV7-3	TRBJ1-1	-	CASSLGSSSEAFF	TGTGCCAGCAGCTTAGGATCTAGCTCTGAAGCTTTCTTT
-	TRBV19	TRBJ1-2	-	CASSRPGSGPGTTSYGYTF	TGTGCCAGTAGTAGACCCGGGTCCGGTCCGGGGACTACTAGCTATGGCTACACCTTC
-	TRBV7-2	TRBJ2-2	-	CASSLIGELFF	TGTGCCAGCAGCTTAATCGGGGAGCTGTTTTTT
-	TRBV7-8	TRBJ1-5	few	CASSRDSHSNQPQHF	TGTGCCAGCAGCCGAGACAGCCATAGCAATCAGCCCCAGCATTTT
TRBD1	TRBV4-1	TRBJ2-7	-	CASSHQTGYEQYF	TGCGCCAGCAGCCACCAGACAGGGTACGAGCAGTACTTC
TRBD1	TRBV3-1/TRBV3-2	TRBJ2-6	-	CASSLDRGTSGANVLTF	TGTGCCAGCAGCCTCGACAGGGGGACATCTGGGGCCAACGTCCTGACTTTC
-	TRBV2	TRBJ1-2	-	CASSEYQGPRYGYTF	TGTGCCAGCAGTGAATATCAAGGGCCCCGCTATGGCTACACCTTC
-	TRBV2	TRBJ1-2	-	CASSGTDGYTF	TGTGCCAGCAGTGGGACGGATGGCTACACCTTC
-	TRBV6-1	TRBJ1-1	-	CASREVLNTEAFF	TGTGCCAGCAGGGAAGTATTGAACACTGAAGCTTTCTTT
-	TRBV2	TRBJ2-5	-	CASSEMSQETQYF	TGTGCCAGCAGTGAGATGAGTCAAGAGACCCAGTACTTC
-	TRBV12-3/TRBV12-4	TRBJ1-1	-	CASSEGGETEAFF	TGTGCCAGCAGTGAGGGGGGTGAAACTGAAGCTTTCTTT